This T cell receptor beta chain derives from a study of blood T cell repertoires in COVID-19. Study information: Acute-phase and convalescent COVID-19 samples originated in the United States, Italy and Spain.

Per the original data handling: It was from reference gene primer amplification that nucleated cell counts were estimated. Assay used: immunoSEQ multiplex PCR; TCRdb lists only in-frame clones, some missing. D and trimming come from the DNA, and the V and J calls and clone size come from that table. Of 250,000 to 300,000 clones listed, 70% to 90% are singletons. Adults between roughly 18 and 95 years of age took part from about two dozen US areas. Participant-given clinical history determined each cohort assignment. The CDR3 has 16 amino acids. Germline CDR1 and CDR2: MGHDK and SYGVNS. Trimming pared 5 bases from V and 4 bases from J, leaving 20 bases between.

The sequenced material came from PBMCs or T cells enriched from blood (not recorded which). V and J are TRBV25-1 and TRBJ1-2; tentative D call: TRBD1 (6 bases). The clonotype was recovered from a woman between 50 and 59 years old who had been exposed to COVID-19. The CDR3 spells CASSPLVSGTIYGYTF. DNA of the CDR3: TGTGCCAGCAGTCCTCTCGTGTCGGGGACAATCTATGGCTACACCTTC.